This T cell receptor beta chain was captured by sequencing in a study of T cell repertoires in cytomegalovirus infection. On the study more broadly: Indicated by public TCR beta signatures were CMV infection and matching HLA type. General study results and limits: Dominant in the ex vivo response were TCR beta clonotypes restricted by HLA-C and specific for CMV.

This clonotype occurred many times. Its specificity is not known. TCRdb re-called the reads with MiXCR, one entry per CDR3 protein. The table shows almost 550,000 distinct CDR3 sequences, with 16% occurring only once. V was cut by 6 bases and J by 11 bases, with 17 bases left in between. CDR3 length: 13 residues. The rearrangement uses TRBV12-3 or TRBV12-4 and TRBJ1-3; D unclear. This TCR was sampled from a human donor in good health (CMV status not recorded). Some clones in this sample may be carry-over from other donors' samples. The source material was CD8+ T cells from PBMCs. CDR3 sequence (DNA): TGTGCCAGCAGGGAAAGAACATTTGATGCCATATATTTT. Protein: CASRERTFDAIYF.